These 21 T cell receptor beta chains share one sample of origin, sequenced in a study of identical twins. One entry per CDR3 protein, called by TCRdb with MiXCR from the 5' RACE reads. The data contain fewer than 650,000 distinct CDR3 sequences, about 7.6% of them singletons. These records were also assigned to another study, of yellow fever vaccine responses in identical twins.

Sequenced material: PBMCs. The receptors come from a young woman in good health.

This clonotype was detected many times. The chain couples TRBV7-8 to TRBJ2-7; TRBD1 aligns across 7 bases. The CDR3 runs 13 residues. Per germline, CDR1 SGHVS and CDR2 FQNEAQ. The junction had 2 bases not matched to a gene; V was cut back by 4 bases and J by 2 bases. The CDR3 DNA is TGTGCCAGCAGCTCGGACAGGACCTACGAGCAGTACTTC. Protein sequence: CASSSDRTYEQYF.

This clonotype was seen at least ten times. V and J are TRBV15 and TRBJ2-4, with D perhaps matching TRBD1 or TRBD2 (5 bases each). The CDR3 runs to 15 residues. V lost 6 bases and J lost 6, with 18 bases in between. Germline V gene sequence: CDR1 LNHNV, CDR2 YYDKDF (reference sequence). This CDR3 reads CATRRGYTKGNIQYF. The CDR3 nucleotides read TGTGCCACCAGACGGGGCTACACGAAGGGAAACATTCAGTACTTC. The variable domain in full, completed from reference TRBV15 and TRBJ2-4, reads DAMVIQNPRYQVTQFGKPVTLSCSQTLNHNVMYWYQQKSSQAPKLLFHYYDKDFNNEADTPDNFQSRRPNTSFCFLDIRSPGLGDTAMYLCATRRGYTKGNIQYFGAGTRLSVL.

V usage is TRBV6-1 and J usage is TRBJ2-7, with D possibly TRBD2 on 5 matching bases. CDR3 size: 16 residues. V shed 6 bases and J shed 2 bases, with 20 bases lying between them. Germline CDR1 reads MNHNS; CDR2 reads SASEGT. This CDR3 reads CASSQAGPSGTYEQYF. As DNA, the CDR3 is TGTGCCAGCAGCCAAGCCGGGCCGTCGGGGACCTACGAGCAGTACTTC.

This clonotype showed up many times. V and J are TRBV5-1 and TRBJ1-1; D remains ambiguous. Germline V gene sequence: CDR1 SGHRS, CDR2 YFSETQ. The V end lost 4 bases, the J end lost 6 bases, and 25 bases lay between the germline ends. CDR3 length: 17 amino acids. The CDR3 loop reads CASSDEEDGPIVPEAFF. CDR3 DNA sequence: TGCGCCAGCAGCGATGAGGAGGACGGGCCAATTGTCCCTGAAGCTTTCTTT.

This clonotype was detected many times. CDR3 residues: CASTLGGGHGNEQFF. The CDR3 region has the DNA TGCGCCAGCACCCTCGGGGGGGGCCATGGGAATGAGCAGTTCTTC. The chain combines TRBV5-1 with TRBJ2-1, with 8 bases fitting TRBD2. The CDR3 totals 15 residues. V lost 6 bases and J lost 7; bases outside the gene matches: 12. From germline, CDR1 is SGHRS and CDR2 YFSETQ. The variable domain in full, with the rest retrieved from reference TRBV5-1 and TRBJ2-1, is KAGVTQTPRYLIKTRGQQVTLSCSPISGHRSVSWYQQTPGQGLQFLFEYFSETQRNKGNFPGRFSGRQFSNSRSEMNVSTLELGDSALYLCASTLGGGHGNEQFFGPGTRLTVL.

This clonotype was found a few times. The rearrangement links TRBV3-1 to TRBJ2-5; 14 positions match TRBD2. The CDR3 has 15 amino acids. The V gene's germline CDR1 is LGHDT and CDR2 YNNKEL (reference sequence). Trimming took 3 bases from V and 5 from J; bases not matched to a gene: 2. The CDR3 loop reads CASSQTSGRAETQYF. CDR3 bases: TGTGCCAGCAGCCAGACTAGCGGGAGGGCGGAGACCCAGTACTTC.

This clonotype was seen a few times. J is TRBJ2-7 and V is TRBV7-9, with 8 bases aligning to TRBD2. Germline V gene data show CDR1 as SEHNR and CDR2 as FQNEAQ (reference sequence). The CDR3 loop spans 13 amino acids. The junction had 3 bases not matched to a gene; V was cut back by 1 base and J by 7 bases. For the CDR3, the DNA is TGTGCCAGCAGCTTAGGCGGGAGGCGGGAGCAGTACTTC. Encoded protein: CASSLGGRREQYF.

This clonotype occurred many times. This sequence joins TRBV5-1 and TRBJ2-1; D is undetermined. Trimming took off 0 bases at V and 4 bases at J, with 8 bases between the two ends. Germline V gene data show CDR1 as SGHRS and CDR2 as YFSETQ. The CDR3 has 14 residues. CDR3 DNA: TGCGCCAGCAGCTTGGGTGGAGAATACAATGAGCAGTTCTTC. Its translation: CASSLGGEYNEQFF.

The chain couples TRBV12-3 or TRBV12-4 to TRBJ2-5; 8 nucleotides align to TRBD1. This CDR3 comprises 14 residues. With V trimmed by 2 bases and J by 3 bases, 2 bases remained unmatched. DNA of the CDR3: TGTGCCAGCAGTTTACGGACAGGGAAAGAGACCCAGTACTTC. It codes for CASSLRTGKETQYF.

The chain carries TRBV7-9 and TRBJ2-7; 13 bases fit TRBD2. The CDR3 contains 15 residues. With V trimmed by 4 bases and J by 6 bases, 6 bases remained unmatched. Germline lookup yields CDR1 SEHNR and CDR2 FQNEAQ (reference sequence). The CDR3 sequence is CASSSGTSGTREQYF. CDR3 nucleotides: TGTGCCAGCAGCTCGGGGACTAGCGGGACTCGCGAGCAGTACTTC.

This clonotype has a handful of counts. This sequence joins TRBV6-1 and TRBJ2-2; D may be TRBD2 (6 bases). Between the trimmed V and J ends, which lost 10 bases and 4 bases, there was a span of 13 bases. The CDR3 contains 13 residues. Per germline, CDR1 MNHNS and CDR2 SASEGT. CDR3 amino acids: CATYWGGTGELFF. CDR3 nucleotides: TGTGCCACTTACTGGGGAGGCACCGGGGAGCTGTTTTTT.

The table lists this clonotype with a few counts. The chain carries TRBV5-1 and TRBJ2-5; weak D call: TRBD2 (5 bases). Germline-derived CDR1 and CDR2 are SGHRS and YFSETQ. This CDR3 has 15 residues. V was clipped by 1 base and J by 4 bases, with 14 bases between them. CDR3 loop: CASSLSRGPGETQYF. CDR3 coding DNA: TGCGCCAGCAGCTTGTCCCGCGGGCCAGGAGAGACCCAGTACTTC.

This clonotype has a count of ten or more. The CDR3 sequence: CASSLPAGNEQFF. In nucleotides, the CDR3 is TGCGCCAGCAGCTTGCCGGCGGGGAATGAGCAGTTCTTC. V and J are TRBV5-1 and TRBJ2-1, with D maybe TRBD2 (6 bases). In germline, CDR1 is SGHRS, CDR2 YFSETQ. V shed 1 base and J shed 7 bases, with 9 bases lying between them. The CDR3 runs 13 residues.

In nucleotides, the CDR3 is TGCAGTGCTAGTGAGGGGGTCACAGATACGCAGTATTTT. This translates into CSASEGVTDTQYF. This rearrangement joins TRBV20-1 to TRBJ2-3, with D possibly being TRBD1 (6 bases). CDR1 is DFQATT, CDR2 SNEGSKA, per germline (reference sequence). V lost 3 bases and J lost 2, with 9 bases in between. This CDR3 spans 13 amino acids.

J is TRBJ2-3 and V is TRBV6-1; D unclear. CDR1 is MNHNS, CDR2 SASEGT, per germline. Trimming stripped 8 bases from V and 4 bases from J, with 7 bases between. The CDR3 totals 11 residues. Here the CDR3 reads CASDDADTQYF. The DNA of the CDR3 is TGTGCCAGCGATGACGCAGATACGCAGTATTTT.

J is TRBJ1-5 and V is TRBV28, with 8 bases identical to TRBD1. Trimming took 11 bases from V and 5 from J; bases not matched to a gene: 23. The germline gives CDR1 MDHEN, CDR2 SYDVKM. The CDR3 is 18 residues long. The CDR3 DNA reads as TGTGCCTTCAGTTTTATAGGCTCCTTGGACAGGGAGCATCAGCCCCAGCATTTT. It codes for CAFSFIGSLDREHQPQHF.

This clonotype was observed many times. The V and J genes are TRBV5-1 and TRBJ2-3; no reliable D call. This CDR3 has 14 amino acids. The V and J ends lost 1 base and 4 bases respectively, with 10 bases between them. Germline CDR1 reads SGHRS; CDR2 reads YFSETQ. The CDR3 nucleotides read TGCGCCAGCAGCTTGTTAGGGTTCGCAGATACGCAGTATTTT. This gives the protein CASSLLGFADTQYF.

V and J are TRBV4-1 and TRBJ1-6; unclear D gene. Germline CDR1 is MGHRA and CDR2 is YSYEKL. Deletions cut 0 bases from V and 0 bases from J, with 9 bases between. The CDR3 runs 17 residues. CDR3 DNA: TGCGCCAGCAGCCAAGACCGGGGAAGCTCCTATAATTCACCCCTCCACTTT. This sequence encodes CASSQDRGSSYNSPLHF.

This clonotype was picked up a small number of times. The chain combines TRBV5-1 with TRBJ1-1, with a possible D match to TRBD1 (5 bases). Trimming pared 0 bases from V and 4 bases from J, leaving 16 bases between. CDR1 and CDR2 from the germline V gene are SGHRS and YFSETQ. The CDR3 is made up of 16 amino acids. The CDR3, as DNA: TGCGCCAGCAGCTTGGCGTCGGGGGAACTGATCACTGAAGCTTTCTTT. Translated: CASSLASGELITEAFF. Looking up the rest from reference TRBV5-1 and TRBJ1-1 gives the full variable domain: KAGVTQTPRYLIKTRGQQVTLSCSPISGHRSVSWYQQTPGQGLQFLFEYFSETQRNKGNFPGRFSGRQFSNSRSEMNVSTLELGDSALYLCASSLASGELITEAFFGQGTRLTVV.

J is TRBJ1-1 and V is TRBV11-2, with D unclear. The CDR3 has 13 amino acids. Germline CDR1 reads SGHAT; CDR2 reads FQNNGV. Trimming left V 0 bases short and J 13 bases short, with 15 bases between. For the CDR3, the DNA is TGTGCCAGCAGCTTAGATGCCGCGATGGGAGTTTTCTTT. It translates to CASSLDAAMGVFF.

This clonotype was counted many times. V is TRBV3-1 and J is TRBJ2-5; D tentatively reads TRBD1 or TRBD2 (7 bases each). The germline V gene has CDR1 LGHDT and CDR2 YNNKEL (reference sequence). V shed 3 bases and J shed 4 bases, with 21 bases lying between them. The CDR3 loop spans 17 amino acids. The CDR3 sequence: CASSHLGGGLQGETQYF. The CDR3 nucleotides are TGTGCCAGCAGCCACCTGGGAGGGGGCCTGCAGGGAGAGACCCAGTACTTC.